The clone carrying this TCR beta chain was found a few times. Its antigen remains unknown. The data were obtained in a study of cytomegalovirus exposure and HLA in healthy donors. V lost 0 bases and J 7 bases, leaving 15 bases between the germline ends. CDR1 and CDR2 from the germline V gene are SEHNR and FQNEAQ (reference sequence). This CDR3 has 16 amino acids. Study-wide results and caveats: The likely explanation for a cluster of highly shared sequence variants was sequencing artifact. It was confirmed in vitro that three of the CMV-associated chains were specific for CMV antigens. Cytomegalovirus association was listed for about 150 TCR beta chains.

13 Jbeta primers and 60 Vbeta primers were used for the PCR. Sequenced by immunoSEQ multiplex PCR; TCRdb stores in-frame clones only, minus some. The sample lists approximately 170,000 clones; roughly 81% were seen once. This receptor was identified in a woman aged 25 to 39 in good health and CMV-seropositive. Sequenced input: PBMCs. The chain carries TRBV7-9 and TRBJ2-2; tentative D call: TRBD2 (7 bases). The CDR3 region has the DNA TGTGCCAGCAGCTTAGCGAGGGGGGGAGCGGGCGGGGAGCTGTTTTTT. Its protein product is CASSLARGGAGGELFF.